This TCR beta chain was profiled in a study of memory CD4+ T cells and cytomegalovirus serostatus (dated by TCRdb to the late 2010s). About the full investigation: A total of about 35 healthy Belgian adults, of whom 9 were CMV seropositive and approximately 24 were CMV seronegative, were included in the cohort. To replicate a published TCR-based CMV serostatus classifier, the researchers sequenced the CD4+ memory TCRbeta repertoires of a Belgian cohort whose cytomegalovirus serostatus was known.

Genomic DNA was extracted from sorted cells with the Quick-DNA Microprep Kit. Amplification of TCRbeta DNA was done with the immunoSEQ hsTCRbeta kit, following the protocol from the manufacturer. An Illumina MiSeq instrument was used to sequence the TCRbeta libraries. The authors' analysis ran thus. Following removal of out-of-frame sequences, 2,204,828 distinct TCRbeta sequences were retained, with an average of about 70,000 per individual. Each individual was scored according to the count of around 160 previously reported CMV-associated TCRbeta sequences and the total productive distinct TCRbeta count. A beta-binomial model was reimplemented in Python, and random forests from scikit-learn, run with default parameters, were trained on data from the US cohort. Classifier performance on the Belgian cohort was reported as the median AUC with percentile confidence intervals calculated over 10,000 bootstrap iterations. TCRdb limited this immuneACCESS table to in-frame rearrangements with V and J called. A share of clones is missing; checked studies link under half to unresolved V genes, and the rest is unexplained. Clone size and the V and J calls come from that table; the DNA yielded D and trimming. The sample table shows 45,000 to 70,000 clones, and 82% are seen once. The ten largest clones capture about 0.48% of the sample.

For this clone: Its target antigen remains unknown. Base qualities are not at hand, and no much larger clone is one base apart.

Paper-wide results and their limitations: Among the 150 to 200 previously reported CMV-associated TCRbeta sequences, 65 to 85 showed up in the CD4+ memory repertoires, with each one found in between one and five individuals. Only CD4+CD45RO+ memory cells were sequenced, in contrast to the original study, which included naive and memory CD4+ and CD8+ populations. For predicting CMV serostatus, the median bootstrapped AUC was approximately 0.95 using the original framework and around 0.9 using a US-trained random forest. A median bootstrapped AUC of around 0.94 with a 95% CI of 0.76-1.00 was achieved on the Belgian cohort by the original-framework classifier. The results were interpreted as suggesting that the CMV-associated TCR signature is mostly present in the CD4+ memory repertoire.

Per the germline V gene, SNHLY is the CDR1 and FYNNEI is the CDR2. For this chain, trimming is 2 bases at the V end and 4 bases at the J end, and the number of junction bases without a gene match is 10. The CDR3 runs 17 amino acids, cysteine and phenylalanine included. The sequence is cut down to CDR3 DNA, 51 bases in frame from base 1. Single viable CD3+CD4+CD8-CD45RO+ cells were sorted as memory CD4+ T cells on a FACSAria II. CMV serostatus was determined with a Roche Elecsys assay detecting serum IgG against CMV pp150, pp28, p38 and p52. Following thawing, total CD4+ T cells were enriched through positive selection using CD4 magnetic microbeads. The samples came from a separate study whose specific focus was interrogating the CD4+ T cell memory repertoire. Peripheral blood mononuclear cells were isolated and cryopreserved following standard operating procedures; serum was stored at -80 °C. CD3-PerCP (BW264/56), CD4-APC (RPA-T4), CD45RO-PE (UCHT1) and CD8-Pacific Orange (3B5) antibodies were used for staining, and non-viable cells were excluded with Sytox blue.

The clonotype was recovered from an adult in good health and CMV-seronegative. Some clones in this sample may be carry-over from other donors' samples. The sample was memory CD4+ T cells from blood. In this chain, TRBV2 is recombined with TRBJ2-3, with 9 bases matching TRBD2. The CDR3 has the sequence CASSETPLAGLSDTQYF. The DNA is as follows: TGTGCCAGCAGTGAAACCCCCCTAGCGGGATTGTCAGATACGCAGTATTTT.